The 28 T cell receptor beta chains listed next were all sequenced from one sample in a study of shared clonotypes between healthy human individuals. Sequenced by immunoSEQ multiplex PCR; TCRdb stores in-frame clones only, minus some. The sample carries about 1.1 million clones, around 77% recorded once. Source material: memory CD4+ T cells from PBMCs. Subset indicated: CD45RA-negative fraction. The receptors here all came from a man aged 18 to 30 in good health. Some clones in this sample may be carry-over from other donors' samples.

The chain employs TRBV7-2 and TRBJ2-7; no firm D call. There are 12 residues in the CDR3. Germline V CDR1 and CDR2: SGHTA, FQGNSA. V was cut by 5 bases and J by 7 bases, with 12 bases left in between. In nucleotides, the CDR3 is TGTGCCAGCAGCGCCGACTGGGGAGAGCAGTACTTC. Translation gives CASSADWGEQYF. Supplemented by reference TRBV7-2 and TRBJ2-7, the full variable domain reads GAGVSQSPSNKVTEKGKDVELRCDPISGHTALYWYRQSLGQGLEFLIYFQGNSAPDKSGLPSDRFSAERTGGSVSTLTIQRTQQEDSAVYLCASSADWGEQYFGPGTRLTVT.

The V and J genes are TRBV2 and TRBJ1-3; maybe TRBD1 (5 bases). The V end lost 1 base, the J end lost 0 bases, and 10 bases lay between the germline ends. CDR1 and CDR2 from the germline V gene are SNHLY and FYNNEI. The CDR3 totals 16 residues. CDR3 residues: CASSEGQGISGNTIYF. CDR3 in DNA: TGTGCCAGCAGTGAAGGGCAGGGTATCTCTGGAAACACCATATATTTT. Variable domain in full (rest from reference TRBV2 and TRBJ1-3): EPEVTQTPSHQVTQMGQEVILRCVPISNHLYFYWYRQILGQKVEFLVSFYNNEISEKSEIFDDQFSVERPDGSNFTLKIRSTKLEDSAMYFCASSEGQGISGNTIYFGEGSWLTVV.

The sample holds many counts of this clone. The J gene is TRBJ1-1, the V gene TRBV7-3; tentative D call: TRBD1 (5 bases). Germline lookup yields CDR1 SGHTA and CDR2 FQGTGA. Trimming stripped 5 bases from V and 5 bases from J, with 18 bases between. The CDR3 covers 15 residues. The chain's CDR3 is CASSPGSLKRTEAFF. The DNA for the CDR3 is TGTGCCAGCAGCCCAGGGTCTCTTAAGCGGACTGAAGCTTTCTTT.

The genes are TRBV5-1 and TRBJ1-4, with 8 bases matching TRBD1. Looked up from germline, CDR1 is SGHRS and CDR2 is YFSETQ. The V segment lost 4 bases and the J segment 6 bases; nucleotides outside the gene matches: 5. The CDR3 loop spans 14 amino acids. The CDR3 bases are TGCGCCAGCAGCGACGACAGGGGAGATGAAAAACTGTTTTTT. The encoded protein is CASSDDRGDEKLFF.

The rearrangement uses TRBV28 and TRBJ1-2; D unresolved. The germline CDR1 and CDR2 sequences are MDHEN and SYDVKM. Trimming left V 4 bases short and J 8 bases short, with 8 bases between. The CDR3 totals 11 residues. CDR3 loop: CASSSPPGYTF. For the CDR3, the DNA is TGTGCCAGCAGTTCCCCTCCAGGCTACACCTTC.

This clone appeared a single time. The chain uses TRBV6-1 and TRBJ1-4, with D perhaps TRBD1 (5 bases). The CDR3 spans 13 residues. The V gene's germline CDR1 is MNHNS and CDR2 SASEGT. Trimming removed 2 bases at V and 8 bases at J, with 9 bases between. CDR3 coding DNA: TGTGCCAGCAGTGAACGGGGCGGGGAAAAACTGTTTTTT. This sequence encodes CASSERGGEKLFF.

The J gene is TRBJ2-3, the V gene TRBV10-1; TRBD1 agrees at 12 bases. The V and J ends lost 6 bases and 1 base, in that order; junction bases with no gene match: 5. Germline CDR1 WNHNN, CDR2 SYGVQD (reference sequence). The CDR3 length is 16 residues. CDR3 protein: CASSVGTGGGTDTQYF. The CDR3 coding sequence is TGCGCCAGCAGCGTTGGGACAGGGGGCGGCACAGATACGCAGTATTTT.

The chain combines TRBV30 with TRBJ2-7; D gene uncertain. Germline V CDR1 and CDR2: GTSNPN, SVGIG (reference sequence). This CDR3 spans 13 amino acids. V lost 4 bases, J lost 5 bases, and 15 bases lay in between. Here the CDR3 DNA reads TGTGCCTGGAATAAAATATTCCGCGACGAGCAGTACTTC. Translation gives CAWNKIFRDEQYF. The variable domain in full, completed from reference TRBV30 and TRBJ2-7, reads SQTIHQWPATLVQPVGSPLSLECTVEGTSNPNLYWYRQAAGRGLQLLFYSVGIGQISSEVPQNLSASRPQDRQFILSSKKLLLSDSGFYLCAWNKIFRDEQYFGPGTRLTVT.

The chain employs TRBV2 and TRBJ2-2; no reliable D call. Per the germline V gene, CDR1 is SNHLY and CDR2 is FYNNEI. Trimming cost V 2 bases and J 5 bases, with 6 bases left between them. The CDR3 runs to 13 residues. The CDR3, as DNA: TGTGCCAGCAGTGAAACCCCGACCGGGGAGCTGTTTTTT. The encoded protein is CASSETPTGELFF. The entire variable domain, with the rest obtained from reference TRBV2 and TRBJ2-2, is as follows: EPEVTQTPSHQVTQMGQEVILRCVPISNHLYFYWYRQILGQKVEFLVSFYNNEISEKSEIFDDQFSVERPDGSNFTLKIRSTKLEDSAMYFCASSETPTGELFFGEGSRLTVL.

The chain recombines TRBV6-5 with TRBJ2-1; D ambiguous. The CDR3 contains 15 residues. Deletions cut 2 bases from V and 4 bases from J, with 12 bases between. Germline V gene lookup returns CDR1 MNHEY and CDR2 SVGAGI. In DNA, the CDR3 is TGTGCCAGCAGTTACCAGGTGGGATCTTACAATGAGCAGTTCTTC. Encoded protein: CASSYQVGSYNEQFF.

The V gene is TRBV7-9, the J gene TRBJ2-1; 7 bases fit TRBD2. Trimming at V came to 4 bases and at J to 4 bases, leaving 13 bases not matched to a gene. Germline values: CDR1 SEHNR, CDR2 FQNEAQ (reference sequence). The CDR3 totals 17 residues. Written as DNA, the CDR3 is TGTGCCAGCAGCTCGGGGGAGGGGCCAGTACGTTACAATGAGCAGTTCTTC. This translates into CASSSGEGPVRYNEQFF.

The CDR3 protein is CATSREDGSGSRTDTQYF. The CDR3 nucleotides read TGTGCCACCAGCAGAGAAGATGGCAGCGGGAGTCGGACAGATACGCAGTATTTT. The chain couples TRBV15 to TRBJ2-3; 8 bases align to TRBD2. V was clipped by 0 bases and J by 3 bases; unmatched bases: 11. The CDR3 is 18 residues long. Germline V gene sequence: CDR1 LNHNV, CDR2 YYDKDF (reference sequence).

J is TRBJ2-5 and V is TRBV25-1; 7 bases match TRBD1. The ends lost 2 bases at V and 2 bases at J; junction bases unmatched: 5. The CDR3 is 15 residues long. Germline values: CDR1 MGHDK, CDR2 SYGVNS. DNA of the CDR3: TGTGCCAGCAGTGAAGCGACAGGGCCACAAGAGACCCAGTACTTC. Its protein is CASSEATGPQETQYF.

This chain connects TRBV2 to TRBJ2-1, with 8 nucleotides matching TRBD2. The CDR3 runs 18 residues. V lost 4 bases, J lost 0 bases, and 11 bases stayed unmatched. Looked up from germline, CDR1 is SNHLY and CDR2 is FYNNEI. CDR3 in DNA: TGTGCCAGCAGTGCGGGACTAGGGATTGGTTCCTCCTACAATGAGCAGTTCTTC. Protein product: CASSAGLGIGSSYNEQFF. The entire variable domain, with the rest obtained from reference TRBV2 and TRBJ2-1, is as follows: EPEVTQTPSHQVTQMGQEVILRCVPISNHLYFYWYRQILGQKVEFLVSFYNNEISEKSEIFDDQFSVERPDGSNFTLKIRSTKLEDSAMYFCASSAGLGIGSSYNEQFFGPGTRLTVL.

V and J are TRBV7-2 and TRBJ1-1; TRBD1 agrees at 8 bases. Per the germline V gene, CDR1 is SGHTA and CDR2 is FQGNSA. The CDR3 sequence is 16 residues long. With V trimmed by 3 bases and J by 5 bases, 11 bases remained unmatched. Here the CDR3 reads CASSLRTGTMQTEAFF. CDR3 in DNA: TGTGCCAGCAGCTTGAGGACAGGGACTATGCAGACTGAAGCTTTCTTT.

The J gene is TRBJ2-7, the V gene TRBV28; TRBD2 aligns across 8 bases. The V segment lost 4 bases and the J segment 3 bases; nucleotides outside the gene matches: 5. This CDR3 is built from 14 residues. Germline V CDR1 and CDR2: MDHEN, SYDVKM. As DNA, the CDR3 is TGTGCCAGCAGTTCCTCTAGCGGGCGCTACGAGCAGTACTTC. It encodes CASSSSSGRYEQYF.

The chain has TRBV27 and TRBJ1-2; no reliable D call. Between the trimmed V and J ends, which lost 2 bases and 5 bases, there was a span of 12 bases. CDR1 is MNHEY, CDR2 SMNVEV, per germline (reference sequence). CDR3 length equals 14 residues. CDR3 amino acids: CASSLKGRTYGYTF. CDR3 sequence (DNA): TGTGCCAGCAGTTTAAAAGGGAGAACTTATGGCTACACCTTC.

The CDR3 DNA follows: TGTGCCAGCAGCGCGGCCTTTAGCGGAGATACGCAGTATTTT. This sequence encodes CASSAAFSGDTQYF. The rearrangement uses TRBV5-4 and TRBJ2-3, with a possible D match to TRBD2 (6 bases). Germline V gives CDR1 SGHNT, CDR2 YYREEE (reference sequence). The CDR3 is 14 amino acids. The germline V and J ends were trimmed by 4 bases and 5 bases, with 14 bases remaining between them.

This chain uses TRBV28 with TRBJ1-2, with TRBD1 identical over 8 bases. J lost 2 bases, V lost 5 bases, and 7 bases had no gene match. Germline V gene sequence: CDR1 MDHEN, CDR2 SYDVKM. The CDR3 length is 15 residues. As DNA, the CDR3 is TGTGCCAGCAGTCCCAGGACAGGGTGGAACTATGGCTACACCTTC. Its protein is CASSPRTGWNYGYTF.

Only one count was recorded for this clone. Since a much larger clone is just one base distant, this may be a read error. The DNA of the CDR3 is TGTGCCTGGAGTTTGGGACGGGTCTATGGCTACACCTTC. Amino acids: CAWSLGRVYGYTF. The V and J genes are TRBV30 and TRBJ1-2, with D tentatively TRBD1 (5 bases). The CDR3 covers 13 residues. CDR1 and CDR2 from the germline V gene are GTSNPN and SVGIG (reference sequence). V lost 2 bases and J lost 4, with 11 bases in between.

The chain uses TRBV7-2 and TRBJ1-4; TRBD1 matches 8 bases. Trimming cost V 7 bases and J 2 bases; bases outside gene matches: 9. Per germline, CDR1 SGHTA and CDR2 FQGNSA. The CDR3 length is 16 residues. For the CDR3, the DNA is TGTGCCAGCACTGGACAGGGTGCGGCGACTAATGAAAAACTGTTTTTT. It translates to CASTGQGAATNEKLFF.

About this clone itself: The sample carries other DNA sequences with the same CDR3. The chain combines TRBV7-2 with TRBJ2-1; D gene ambiguous. Germline V gene sequence: CDR1 SGHTA, CDR2 FQGNSA. V lost 5 bases to trimming and J lost 0 bases, with 5 bases between them. This CDR3 is built from 13 residues. As DNA, the CDR3 is TGTGCCAGCAGCCTTAACTCCTACAATGAGCAGTTCTTC. Translated: CASSLNSYNEQFF. Full variable domain (rest looked up from reference TRBV7-2 and TRBJ2-1): GAGVSQSPSNKVTEKGKDVELRCDPISGHTALYWYRQSLGQGLEFLIYFQGNSAPDKSGLPSDRFSAERTGGSVSTLTIQRTQQEDSAVYLCASSLNSYNEQFFGPGTRLTVL.

About this clone itself: This same CDR3 is encoded by further DNA sequences in the sample. The genes are TRBV7-9 and TRBJ1-1; TRBD1 might be the D (6 bases). V lost 5 bases to trimming and J lost 3 bases, with 10 bases between them. The CDR3 has 13 residues. The germline CDR1 and CDR2 sequences are SEHNR and FQNEAQ (reference sequence). CDR3 nucleotide sequence: TGTGCCAGCAGCCTGACAGGAGACACTGAAGCTTTCTTT. Translating gives CASSLTGDTEAFF.

This clone was seen a handful of times. The chain joins TRBV6-5 to TRBJ1-1, with D possibly TRBD1 on 5 matching bases. The V gene's germline CDR1 is MNHEY and CDR2 SVGAGI. This CDR3 comprises 15 residues. The V and J ends lost 6 bases and 6 bases respectively, with 20 bases between them. The CDR3 here is CASRSAERGNAEAFF. The CDR3 nucleotides are TGTGCCAGCAGATCCGCGGAAAGGGGAAACGCTGAAGCTTTCTTT.

This clone came up once. The rearrangement links TRBV7-2 to TRBJ2-2, with 11 bases aligning to TRBD2. The length of the CDR3 is 16 residues. Germline V gene sequence: CDR1 SGHTA, CDR2 FQGNSA. J was trimmed by 4 bases and V by 5 bases; bases with no gene match: 6. In nucleotides, the CDR3 is TGTGCCAGCAGCCGAAGACTAGCGGGACTCACCGGGGAGCTGTTTTTT. This codes for CASSRRLAGLTGELFF.

The sample holds one count of this clone. The V gene is TRBV7-8, the J gene TRBJ1-3, with D tentatively TRBD1 (5 bases). Germline V gives CDR1 SGHVS, CDR2 FQNEAQ. The CDR3 has 17 amino acids. Trimming removed 1 base from V and 0 bases from J, with 13 bases in between. For the CDR3, the DNA is TGTGCCAGCAGCTTAGTAAAAAGGGGACGCTCTGGAAACACCATATATTTT. Encoded protein: CASSLVKRGRSGNTIYF.

The chain joins TRBV18 to TRBJ1-3; D is unclear. Germline V gene lookup returns CDR1 KGHSH and CDR2 LQKENI. V shed 1 base and J shed 2 bases, with 9 bases lying between them. This CDR3 region has 15 residues. In nucleotides, the CDR3 is TGTGCCAGCTCACCACAGCGAGATACTGGAAACACCATATATTTT. It specifies CASSPQRDTGNTIYF.

The gene calls are TRBV28 and TRBJ1-4; weak D call: TRBD1 (5 bases). Germline lookup yields CDR1 MDHEN and CDR2 SYDVKM. The CDR3 length is 14 residues. Trimming shortened V by 4 bases and J by 7 bases, and 13 bases separated the two germline ends. CDR3 coding DNA: TGTGCCAGCAGTTCAGGACAAGCTCTTGAAAAACTGTTTTTT. Encoded protein: CASSSGQALEKLFF.